The 12 T cell receptor beta chains listed next were all sequenced from one sample in a study of T cells after yellow fever vaccination. MiXCR, applied by TCRdb to the 5' RACE reads, yields one record per CDR3 protein. The sample records hundreds of thousands of distinct CDR3 sequences, 9% to 15% being singletons. This specimen was PBMCs, taken on the day of the yellow fever booster vaccination. The origin of the receptors is a man younger than 45 who received the YFV17D yellow fever vaccine.

In this sample, this clonotype turned up a few times. The J gene is TRBJ1-3, the V gene TRBV11-2; unclear D gene. The length of the CDR3 is 21 residues. V lost 2 bases, J lost 3 bases, and 29 bases lay in between. From germline, CDR1 is SGHAT and CDR2 FQNNGV. In DNA, the CDR3 is TGTGCCAGCAGCTTACGGGCGTACAAGCTCGTTCTTGAAGGGAGTGGAAACACCATATATTTT. Protein product: CASSLRAYKLVLEGSGNTIYF. Full variable domain (remainder filled in from reference TRBV11-2 and TRBJ1-3): EAGVAQSPRYKIIEKRQSVAFWCNPISGHATLYWYQQILGQGPKLLIQFQNNGVVDDSQLPKDRFSAERLKGVDSTLKIQPAKLEDSAVYLCASSLRAYKLVLEGSGNTIYFGEGSWLTVV.

This clonotype was detected a few times. The chain joins TRBV15 to TRBJ2-1, with 7 bases lining up with TRBD2. The CDR3 loop spans 20 amino acids. CDR1 and CDR2 from the germline V gene are LNHNV and YYDKDF (reference sequence). V trimming: 4 bases; J trimming: 1 base; junction bases outside the gene matches: 19. CDR3 DNA: TGTGCCACCAGCACCGACCTGAGGCGGTCTAGCGGCGATTCCTACAATGAGCAGTTCTTC. Encoded protein: CATSTDLRRSSGDSYNEQFF.

Note on this clonotype: Relative to the germline gene, one junction end is altered; a read error may explain this. The chain is built from TRBV20-1 and TRBJ1-2; D is unresolved. This CDR3 region has 14 residues. Germline loops: CDR1 DFQATT, CDR2 SNEGSKA (reference sequence). CDR3 amino acids: CSAGNQEKNYDYTF. The CDR3 DNA sequence: TGCAGCGCTGGGAACCAAGAAAAAAACTATGACTACACCTTC.

J is TRBJ2-1 and V is TRBV20-1, with D possibly being TRBD1 or TRBD2 (5 bases each). The germline gives CDR1 DFQATT, CDR2 SNEGSKA (reference sequence). The ends were cut back, 3 bases at V and 1 base at J, with 13 bases in the middle. The CDR3 length is 15 residues. The CDR3 here is CSARGVSVSYNEQFF. In DNA, the CDR3 is TGCAGTGCTAGGGGGGTATCGGTGTCCTACAATGAGCAGTTCTTC.

This clonotype was seen a handful of times. The V gene is TRBV7-2, the J gene TRBJ2-7, with D perhaps matching TRBD2 (6 bases). Germline V gene sequence: CDR1 SGHTA, CDR2 FQGNSA. CDR3 length: 14 residues. Deletions cut 5 bases from V and 3 bases from J, with 14 bases between. CDR3 DNA: TGTGCCAGCAGCCACTTTGCGGGACGCTACGAGCAGTACTTC. Its translation: CASSHFAGRYEQYF.

This clonotype has just a few counts. DNA of the CDR3: TGTGCCAGCAGCCGTTCCCGGGACAGTTCCTACGAGCAGTACTTC. It specifies CASSRSRDSSYEQYF. The V gene is TRBV7-9, the J gene TRBJ2-7; 7 nucleotides line up with TRBD1. V lost 5 bases to trimming and J lost 1 base; unmatched junction nucleotides: 8. Germline loops: CDR1 SEHNR, CDR2 FQNEAQ (reference sequence). The CDR3 sequence is 15 residues long.

There are a few counts of this clonotype. The chain carries TRBV20-1 and TRBJ1-6; TRBD1 matches 8 bases. The germline CDR1 and CDR2 sequences are DFQATT and SNEGSKA (reference sequence). With 6 bases clipped from V and 7 bases from J, the junction kept 5 bases outside the gene matches. The CDR3 contains 13 residues. The CDR3 DNA reads TGCAGTGCCCAGGGGGCGGCCAATTCACCCCTCCACTTT. Translating gives CSAQGAANSPLHF.

The chain joins TRBV20-1 to TRBJ2-7, with 8 positions matching TRBD2. The CDR3 contains 14 residues. The V gene end was trimmed by 6 bases and the J gene end by 2 bases; junction bases not matched to a gene: 9. CDR1 is DFQATT, CDR2 SNEGSKA, per germline (reference sequence). The DNA of the CDR3 is TGCAGTGCAGAAGCGGGAGTATGGGCCTACGAGCAGTACTTC. It is translated as CSAEAGVWAYEQYF.

This clonotype appeared a few times. CDR3 residues: CASSALSSGANVLTF. The CDR3 DNA sequence: TGTGCCAGTAGTGCACTAAGCTCTGGGGCCAACGTCCTGACTTTC. This chain uses TRBV19 with TRBJ2-6; D is unclear. There are 15 residues in the CDR3. V lost 5 bases, J lost 0 bases, and 8 bases lay in between. Germline loops: CDR1 LNHDA, CDR2 SQIVND (reference sequence).

Only a few counts were recorded for this clonotype. The chain couples TRBV5-1 to TRBJ1-6, with D uncertain. Germline CDR1 is SGHRS and CDR2 is YFSETQ. This CDR3 is built from 12 residues. The V and J ends lost 0 bases and 11 bases respectively, with 6 bases between them. The CDR3 DNA follows: TGCGCCAGCAGCTTGGATTTTCCACCCCTCCACTTT. Protein: CASSLDFPPLHF.

This clonotype was recorded at least ten times. The chain carries TRBV5-1 and TRBJ2-7; 7 bases are shared with TRBD2. The V gene end was trimmed by 4 bases and the J gene end by 7 bases; junction bases not matched to a gene: 14. CDR3 length: 15 amino acids. Germline CDR1 reads SGHRS; CDR2 reads YFSETQ. The CDR3 loop reads CASSTSGAGVSEQYF. DNA for the CDR3: TGCGCCAGCAGCACCTCCGGCGCGGGAGTTAGTGAGCAGTACTTC.

In this sample, this clonotype turned up a few times. The chain has TRBV28 and TRBJ1-3; D unresolved. Germline V lookup: CDR1 MDHEN, CDR2 SYDVKM. V was trimmed by 6 bases and J by 4 bases, leaving 10 bases between them. This CDR3 comprises 13 residues. As DNA, the CDR3 is TGTGCCAGCAGCCCCTCCCTGGGAAACACCATATATTTT. It codes for CASSPSLGNTIYF.